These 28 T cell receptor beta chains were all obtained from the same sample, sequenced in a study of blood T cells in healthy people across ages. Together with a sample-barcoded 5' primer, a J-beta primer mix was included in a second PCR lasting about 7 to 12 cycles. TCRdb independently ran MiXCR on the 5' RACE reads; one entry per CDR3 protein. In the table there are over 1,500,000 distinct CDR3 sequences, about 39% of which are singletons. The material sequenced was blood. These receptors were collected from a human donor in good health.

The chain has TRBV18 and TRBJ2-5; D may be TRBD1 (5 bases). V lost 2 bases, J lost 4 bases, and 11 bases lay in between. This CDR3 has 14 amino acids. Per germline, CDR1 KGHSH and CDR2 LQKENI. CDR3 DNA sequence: TGTGCCAGCTCACCAGGCAGGGTAGGAGAGACCCAGTACTTC. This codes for CASSPGRVGETQYF.

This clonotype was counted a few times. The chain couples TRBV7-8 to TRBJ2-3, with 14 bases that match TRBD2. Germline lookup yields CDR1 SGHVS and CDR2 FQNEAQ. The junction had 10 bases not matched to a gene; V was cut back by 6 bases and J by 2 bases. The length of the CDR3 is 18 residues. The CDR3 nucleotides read TGTGCCAGCAGACCCGGACTAGCGGGGGGAGATCTCACAGATACGCAGTATTTT. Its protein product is CASRPGLAGGDLTDTQYF.

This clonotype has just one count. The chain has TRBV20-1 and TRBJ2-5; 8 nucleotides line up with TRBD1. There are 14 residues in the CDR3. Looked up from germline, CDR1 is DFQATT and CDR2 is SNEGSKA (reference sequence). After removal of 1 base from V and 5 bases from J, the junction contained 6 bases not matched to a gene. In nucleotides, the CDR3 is TGCAGTGCTAGAGCTGCAGGGGGCACGGAGACCCAGTACTTC. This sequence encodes CSARAAGGTETQYF.

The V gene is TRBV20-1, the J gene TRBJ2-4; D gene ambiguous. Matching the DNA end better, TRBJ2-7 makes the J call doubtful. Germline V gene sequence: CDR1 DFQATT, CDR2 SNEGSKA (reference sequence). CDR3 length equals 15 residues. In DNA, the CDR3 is TGCAGTGCTTCCGCTTCTACAGTGTCCTACTACGAGCAGTACTTC. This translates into CSASASTVSYYEQYF.

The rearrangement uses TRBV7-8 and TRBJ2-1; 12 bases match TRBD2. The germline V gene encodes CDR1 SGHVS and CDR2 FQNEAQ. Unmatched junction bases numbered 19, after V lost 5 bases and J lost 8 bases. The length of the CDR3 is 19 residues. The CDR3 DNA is TGTGCCAGCAGCCCGAGACTAGCGGGGGCAAACTTGAAGACGGATGAGCAGTTCTTC. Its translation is CASSPRLAGANLKTDEQFF.

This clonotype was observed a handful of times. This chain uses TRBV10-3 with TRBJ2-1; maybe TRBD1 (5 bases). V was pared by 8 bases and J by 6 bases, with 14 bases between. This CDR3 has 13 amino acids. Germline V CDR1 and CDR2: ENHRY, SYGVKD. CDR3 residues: CAIDPGSGNEQFF. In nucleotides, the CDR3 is TGTGCCATCGACCCAGGGTCGGGCAATGAGCAGTTCTTC.

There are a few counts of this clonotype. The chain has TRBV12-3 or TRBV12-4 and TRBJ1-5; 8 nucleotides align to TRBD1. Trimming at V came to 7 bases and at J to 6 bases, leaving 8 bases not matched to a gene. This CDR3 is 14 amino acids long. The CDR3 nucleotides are TGTGCCAGCACTCCAGGGGGCTATTTTCAGCCCCAGCATTTT. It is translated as CASTPGGYFQPQHF.

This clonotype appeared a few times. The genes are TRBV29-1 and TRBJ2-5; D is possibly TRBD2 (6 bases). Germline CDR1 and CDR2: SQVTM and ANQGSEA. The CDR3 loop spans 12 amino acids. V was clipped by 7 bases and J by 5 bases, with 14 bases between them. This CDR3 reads CSGRRVGETQYF. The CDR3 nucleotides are TGCAGCGGGAGGAGGGTCGGTGAGACCCAGTACTTC.

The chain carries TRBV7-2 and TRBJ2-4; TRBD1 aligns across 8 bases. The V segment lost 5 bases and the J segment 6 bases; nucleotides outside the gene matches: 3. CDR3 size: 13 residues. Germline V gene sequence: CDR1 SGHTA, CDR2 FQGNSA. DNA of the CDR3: TGTGCCAGCAGCCCGGACAGGGCAAACATTCAGTACTTC. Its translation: CASSPDRANIQYF.

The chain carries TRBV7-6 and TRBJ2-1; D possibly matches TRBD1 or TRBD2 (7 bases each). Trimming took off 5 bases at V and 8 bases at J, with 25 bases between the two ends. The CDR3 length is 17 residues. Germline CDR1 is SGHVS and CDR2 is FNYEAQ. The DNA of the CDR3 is TGTGCCAGCAGCCCCCATCAGGGGGGGGCCTATTTGGATGAGCAGTTCTTC. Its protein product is CASSPHQGGAYLDEQFF. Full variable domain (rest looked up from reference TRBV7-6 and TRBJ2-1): GAGVSQSPRYKVTKRGQDVALRCDPISGHVSLYWYRQALGQGPEFLTYFNYEAQQDKSGLPNDRFSAERPEGSISTLTIQRTEQRDSAMYRCASSPHQGGAYLDEQFFGPGTRLTVL.

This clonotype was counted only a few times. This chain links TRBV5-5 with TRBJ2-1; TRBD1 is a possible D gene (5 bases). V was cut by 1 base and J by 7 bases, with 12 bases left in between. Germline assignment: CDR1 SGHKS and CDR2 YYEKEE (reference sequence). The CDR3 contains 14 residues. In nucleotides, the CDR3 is TGTGCCAGCAGCTTGAGGGCAGGGCAAAATGAGCAGTTCTTC. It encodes CASSLRAGQNEQFF.

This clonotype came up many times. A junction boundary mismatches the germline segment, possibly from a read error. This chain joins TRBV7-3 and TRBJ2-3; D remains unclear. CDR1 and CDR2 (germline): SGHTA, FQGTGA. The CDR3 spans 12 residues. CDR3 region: CASSVTGDTQYF. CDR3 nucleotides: TGTGCCAGCAGCGTAACTGGGGATACGCAGTATTTT. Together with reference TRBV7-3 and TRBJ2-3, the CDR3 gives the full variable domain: GAGVSQTPSNKVTEKGKYVELRCDPISGHTALYWYRQSLGQGPEFLIYFQGTGAADDSGLPNDRFFAVRPEGSVSTLKIQRTERGDSAVYLCASSVTGDTQYFGPGTRLTVL.

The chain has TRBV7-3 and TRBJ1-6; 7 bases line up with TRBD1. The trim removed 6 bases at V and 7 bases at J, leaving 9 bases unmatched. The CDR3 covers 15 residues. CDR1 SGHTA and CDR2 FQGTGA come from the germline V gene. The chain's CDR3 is CASSVTGNDNSPLHF. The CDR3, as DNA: TGTGCCAGCAGTGTGACAGGGAATGACAATTCACCCCTCCACTTT.

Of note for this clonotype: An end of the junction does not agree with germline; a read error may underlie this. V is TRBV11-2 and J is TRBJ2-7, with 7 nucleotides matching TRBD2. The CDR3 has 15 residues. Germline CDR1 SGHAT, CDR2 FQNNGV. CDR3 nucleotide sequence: TGTGCCGGCAGCTTAGTTGGGGGGGACCCCTACGAGCAGTACTTC. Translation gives CAGSLVGGDPYEQYF.

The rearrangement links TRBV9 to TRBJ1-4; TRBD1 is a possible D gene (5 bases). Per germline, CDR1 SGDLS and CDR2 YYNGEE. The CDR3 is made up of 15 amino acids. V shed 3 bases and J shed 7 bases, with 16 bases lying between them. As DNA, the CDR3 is TGTGCCAGCAGCGAGCTAACAGGAGAAGGTGAAAAACTGTTTTTT. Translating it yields CASSELTGEGEKLFF.

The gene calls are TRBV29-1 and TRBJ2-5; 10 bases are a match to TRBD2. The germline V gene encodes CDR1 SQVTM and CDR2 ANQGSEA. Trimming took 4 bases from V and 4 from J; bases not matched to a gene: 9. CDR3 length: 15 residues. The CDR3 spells CSVVKSGGAGETQYF. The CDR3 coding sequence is TGCAGCGTTGTGAAAAGCGGGGGGGCCGGAGAGACCCAGTACTTC.

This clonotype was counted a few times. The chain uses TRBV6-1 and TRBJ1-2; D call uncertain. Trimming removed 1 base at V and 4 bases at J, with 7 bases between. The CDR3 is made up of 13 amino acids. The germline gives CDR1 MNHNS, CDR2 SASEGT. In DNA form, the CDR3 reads TGTGCCAGCAGTGAAGGGGCGGTCTATGGCTACACCTTC. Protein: CASSEGAVYGYTF.

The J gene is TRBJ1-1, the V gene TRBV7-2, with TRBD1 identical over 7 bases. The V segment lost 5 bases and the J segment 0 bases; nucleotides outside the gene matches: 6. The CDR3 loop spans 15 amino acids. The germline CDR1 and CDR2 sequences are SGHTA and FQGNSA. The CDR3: CASSNHRGLNTEAFF. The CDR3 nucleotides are TGTGCCAGCAGCAATCACAGGGGCCTGAACACTGAAGCTTTCTTT.

The DNA for the CDR3 is TGTGCCAGCAGTATTTACAGGAACCGGCCCCCTTTCTTT. Amino acids: CASSIYRNRPPFF. The chain combines TRBV2 with TRBJ1-1; TRBD1 might be the D (5 bases). Germline assignment: CDR1 SNHLY and CDR2 FYNNEI. The CDR3 has 13 residues. Trimming pared 5 bases from V and 12 bases from J, leaving 19 bases between.

CDR3 sequence reads: CSASAKNIQYF. The CDR3 coding sequence is TGCAGTGCTAGCGCCAAAAACATTCAGTACTTC. The rearrangement joins TRBV20-1 to TRBJ2-4, with D uncertain. The CDR3 totals 11 residues. Trimming left V 3 bases short and J 1 base short, with 1 base between. Germline CDR1 and CDR2: DFQATT and SNEGSKA (reference sequence).

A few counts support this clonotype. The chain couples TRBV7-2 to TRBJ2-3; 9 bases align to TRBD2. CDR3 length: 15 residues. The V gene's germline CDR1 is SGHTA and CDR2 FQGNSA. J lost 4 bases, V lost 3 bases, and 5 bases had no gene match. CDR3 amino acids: CASSFRGGAPDTQYF. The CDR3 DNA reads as TGTGCCAGCAGCTTCCGCGGGGGGGCCCCAGATACGCAGTATTTT.

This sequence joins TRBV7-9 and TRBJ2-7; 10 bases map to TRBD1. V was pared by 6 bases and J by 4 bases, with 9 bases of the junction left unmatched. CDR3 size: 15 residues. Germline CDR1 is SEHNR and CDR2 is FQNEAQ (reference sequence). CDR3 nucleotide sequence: TGTGCCAGCAGTATAAGACAGGGGGCTTCTTACGAGCAGTACTTC. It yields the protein CASSIRQGASYEQYF.

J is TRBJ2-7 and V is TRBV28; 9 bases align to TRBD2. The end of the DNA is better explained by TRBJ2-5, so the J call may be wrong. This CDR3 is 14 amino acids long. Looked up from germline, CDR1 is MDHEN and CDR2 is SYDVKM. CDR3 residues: CASAGASGEETQYF. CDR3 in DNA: TGTGCCAGCGCCGGGGCTAGCGGGGAAGAGACCCAGTACTTC.

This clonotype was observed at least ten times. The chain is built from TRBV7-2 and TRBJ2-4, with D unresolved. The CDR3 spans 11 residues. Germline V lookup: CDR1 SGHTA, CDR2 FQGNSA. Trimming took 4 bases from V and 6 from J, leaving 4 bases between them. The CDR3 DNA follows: TGTGCCAGCAGCTCAGTAAACATTCAGTACTTC. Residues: CASSSVNIQYF.

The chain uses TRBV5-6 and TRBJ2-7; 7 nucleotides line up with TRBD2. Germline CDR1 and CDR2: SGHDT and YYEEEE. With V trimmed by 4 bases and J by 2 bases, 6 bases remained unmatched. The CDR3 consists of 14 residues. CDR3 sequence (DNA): TGTGCCAGCAGCCGTACTAGCGCCCCCTACGAGCAGTACTTC. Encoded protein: CASSRTSAPYEQYF.

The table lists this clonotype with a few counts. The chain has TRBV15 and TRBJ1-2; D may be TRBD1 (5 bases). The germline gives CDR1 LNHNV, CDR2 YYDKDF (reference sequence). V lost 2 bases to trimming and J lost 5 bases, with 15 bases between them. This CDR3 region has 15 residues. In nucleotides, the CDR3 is TGTGCCACCAGCAGATCACCGGGGGGTCGGTATGGCTACACCTTC. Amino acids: CATSRSPGGRYGYTF.

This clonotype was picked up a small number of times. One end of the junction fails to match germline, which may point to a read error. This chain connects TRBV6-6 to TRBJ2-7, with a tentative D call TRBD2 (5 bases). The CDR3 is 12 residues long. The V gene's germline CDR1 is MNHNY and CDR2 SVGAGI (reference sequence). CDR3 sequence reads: CANGENSCEQYF. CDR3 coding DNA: TGTGCAAACGGGGAGAATTCCTGCGAGCAGTACTTC.

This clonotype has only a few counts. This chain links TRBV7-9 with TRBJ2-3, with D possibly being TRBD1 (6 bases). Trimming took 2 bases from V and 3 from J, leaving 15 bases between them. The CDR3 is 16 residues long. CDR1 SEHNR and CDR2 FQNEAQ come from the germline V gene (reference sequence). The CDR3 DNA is TGTGCCAGCAGCTTACCCGAGACAGGTCCAACAGATACGCAGTATTTT. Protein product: CASSLPETGPTDTQYF.